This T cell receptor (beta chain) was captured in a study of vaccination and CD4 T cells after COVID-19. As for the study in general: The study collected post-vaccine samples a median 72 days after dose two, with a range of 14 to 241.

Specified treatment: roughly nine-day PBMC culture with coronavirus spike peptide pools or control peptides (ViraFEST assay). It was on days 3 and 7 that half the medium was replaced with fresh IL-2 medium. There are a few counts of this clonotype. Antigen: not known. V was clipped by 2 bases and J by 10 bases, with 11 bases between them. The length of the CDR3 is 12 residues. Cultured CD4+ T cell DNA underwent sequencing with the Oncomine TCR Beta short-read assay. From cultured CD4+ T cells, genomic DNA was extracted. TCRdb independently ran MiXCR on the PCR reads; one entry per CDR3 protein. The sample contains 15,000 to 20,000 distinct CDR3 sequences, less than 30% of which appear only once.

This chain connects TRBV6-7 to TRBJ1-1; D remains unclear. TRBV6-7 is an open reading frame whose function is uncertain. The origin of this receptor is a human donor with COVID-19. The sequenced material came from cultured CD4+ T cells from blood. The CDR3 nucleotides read TGTGCCAGCAGTTACCGGGTTCTGATAGCTTTCTTT. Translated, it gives CASSYRVLIAFF.